This TCR beta chain was sequenced in a study of blood T cell repertoires in COVID-19. Overall study: There were acute and convalescent COVID-19 samples, and they came from the United States, Italy and Spain.

Authors' processing steps: Amplification with reference gene primers provided the estimates of nucleated cell counts. Clones were sequenced by immunoSEQ multiplex PCR, and TCRdb holds only the in-frame ones, with some missing. The D gene and trimming were derived from the DNA, and the V and J assignments and clone size from that table. The table records approximately 170,000 clones, around 85% of them present only once. Those enrolled in Seattle joined during active infection and were followed longitudinally afterward. Of note for this clone: This CDR3 is also generated by other DNA sequences in the sample.

The germline V gene has CDR1 KGHSH and CDR2 LQKENI. The J segment lost 5 bases and the V segment lost 6 bases, leaving 6 bases of the junction unmatched. This CDR3 is 14 amino acids long. The rearrangement joins TRBV18 to TRBJ1-4, with 7 bases matching TRBD1. Sequencing input: peripheral blood. The clonotype was recovered from an elderly man with COVID-19, enrolled during active disease. The CDR3 here is CASSPSTGNEKLFF. The CDR3 nucleotides read TGTGCCAGCTCTCCCTCGACAGGGAATGAAAAACTGTTTTTT. The full variable domain, its missing parts supplied by reference TRBV18 and TRBJ1-4, is NAGVMQNPRHLVRRRGQEARLRCSPMKGHSHVYWYRQLPEEGLKFMVYLQKENIIDESGMPKERFSAEFPKEGPSILRIQQVVRGDSAAYFCASSPSTGNEKLFFGSGTQLSVL.